Sequencing of this T cell receptor beta chain was carried out in a study of CD8 T cells in ankylosing spondylitis. Overall study results and limits: A TCR beta motif made of 7 to 9 highly homologous variants seemed typical of ankylosing spondylitis blood.

The CDR3 runs 12 residues. Germline V gene sequence: CDR1 MNHEY, CDR2 SMNVEV (reference sequence). Between the trimmed V and J ends, which lost 3 bases and 5 bases, there was a span of 7 bases. Preparation of TCR beta libraries was done by quantitative 5'-RACE with molecular barcodes. TCRdb re-called the 5' RACE reads through MiXCR, storing one row per CDR3 protein. The table records around 140,000 distinct CDR3 sequences, 15% to 20% of them present only once. The sample holds many counts of this clonotype. What it recognizes is unknown. V is TRBV27 and J is TRBJ1-1; no clear D. The sequence was obtained from a male donor with ankylosing spondylitis. The sample consisted of blood, either unsorted or a sorted T cell fraction (not recorded which). This chain's CDR3 is CASSFSGTEAFF. DNA for the CDR3: TGTGCCAGCAGTTTTTCCGGGACTGAAGCTTTCTTT.